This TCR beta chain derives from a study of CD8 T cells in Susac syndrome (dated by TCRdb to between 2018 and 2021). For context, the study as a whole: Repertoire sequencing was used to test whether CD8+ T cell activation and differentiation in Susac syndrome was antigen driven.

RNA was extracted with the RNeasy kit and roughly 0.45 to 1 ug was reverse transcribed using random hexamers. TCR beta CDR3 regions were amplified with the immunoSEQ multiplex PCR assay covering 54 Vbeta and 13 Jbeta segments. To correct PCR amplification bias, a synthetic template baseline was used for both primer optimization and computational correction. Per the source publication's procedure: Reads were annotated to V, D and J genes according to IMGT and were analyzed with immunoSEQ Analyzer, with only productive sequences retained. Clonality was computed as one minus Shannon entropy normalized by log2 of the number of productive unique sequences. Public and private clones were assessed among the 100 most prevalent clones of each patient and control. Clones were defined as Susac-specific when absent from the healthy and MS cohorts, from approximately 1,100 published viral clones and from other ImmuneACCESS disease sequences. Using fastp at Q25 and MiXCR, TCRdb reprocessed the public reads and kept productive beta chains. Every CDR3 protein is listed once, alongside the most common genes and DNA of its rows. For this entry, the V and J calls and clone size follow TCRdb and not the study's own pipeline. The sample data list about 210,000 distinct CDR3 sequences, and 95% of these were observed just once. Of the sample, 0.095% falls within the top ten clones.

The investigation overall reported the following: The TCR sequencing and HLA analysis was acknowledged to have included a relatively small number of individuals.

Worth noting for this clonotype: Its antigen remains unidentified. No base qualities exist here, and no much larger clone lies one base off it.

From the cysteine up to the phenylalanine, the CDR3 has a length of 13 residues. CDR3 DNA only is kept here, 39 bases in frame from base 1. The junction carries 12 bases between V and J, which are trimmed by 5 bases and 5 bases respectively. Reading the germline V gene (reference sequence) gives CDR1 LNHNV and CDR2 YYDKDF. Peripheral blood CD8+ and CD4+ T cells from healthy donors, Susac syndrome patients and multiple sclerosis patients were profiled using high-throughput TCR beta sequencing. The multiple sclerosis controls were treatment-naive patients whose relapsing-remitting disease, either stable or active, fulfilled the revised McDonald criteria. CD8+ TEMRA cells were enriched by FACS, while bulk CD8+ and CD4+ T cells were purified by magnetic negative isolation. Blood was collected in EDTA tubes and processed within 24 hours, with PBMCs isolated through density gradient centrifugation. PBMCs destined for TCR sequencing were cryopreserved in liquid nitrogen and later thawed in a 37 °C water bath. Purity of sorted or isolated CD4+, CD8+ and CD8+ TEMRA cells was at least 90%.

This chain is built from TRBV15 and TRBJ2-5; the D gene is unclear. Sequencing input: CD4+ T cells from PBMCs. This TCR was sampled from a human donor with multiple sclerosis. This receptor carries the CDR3 CATSGPVVETQYF. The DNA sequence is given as TGTGCCACCAGCGGCCCCGTCGTGGAGACCCAGTACTTC.